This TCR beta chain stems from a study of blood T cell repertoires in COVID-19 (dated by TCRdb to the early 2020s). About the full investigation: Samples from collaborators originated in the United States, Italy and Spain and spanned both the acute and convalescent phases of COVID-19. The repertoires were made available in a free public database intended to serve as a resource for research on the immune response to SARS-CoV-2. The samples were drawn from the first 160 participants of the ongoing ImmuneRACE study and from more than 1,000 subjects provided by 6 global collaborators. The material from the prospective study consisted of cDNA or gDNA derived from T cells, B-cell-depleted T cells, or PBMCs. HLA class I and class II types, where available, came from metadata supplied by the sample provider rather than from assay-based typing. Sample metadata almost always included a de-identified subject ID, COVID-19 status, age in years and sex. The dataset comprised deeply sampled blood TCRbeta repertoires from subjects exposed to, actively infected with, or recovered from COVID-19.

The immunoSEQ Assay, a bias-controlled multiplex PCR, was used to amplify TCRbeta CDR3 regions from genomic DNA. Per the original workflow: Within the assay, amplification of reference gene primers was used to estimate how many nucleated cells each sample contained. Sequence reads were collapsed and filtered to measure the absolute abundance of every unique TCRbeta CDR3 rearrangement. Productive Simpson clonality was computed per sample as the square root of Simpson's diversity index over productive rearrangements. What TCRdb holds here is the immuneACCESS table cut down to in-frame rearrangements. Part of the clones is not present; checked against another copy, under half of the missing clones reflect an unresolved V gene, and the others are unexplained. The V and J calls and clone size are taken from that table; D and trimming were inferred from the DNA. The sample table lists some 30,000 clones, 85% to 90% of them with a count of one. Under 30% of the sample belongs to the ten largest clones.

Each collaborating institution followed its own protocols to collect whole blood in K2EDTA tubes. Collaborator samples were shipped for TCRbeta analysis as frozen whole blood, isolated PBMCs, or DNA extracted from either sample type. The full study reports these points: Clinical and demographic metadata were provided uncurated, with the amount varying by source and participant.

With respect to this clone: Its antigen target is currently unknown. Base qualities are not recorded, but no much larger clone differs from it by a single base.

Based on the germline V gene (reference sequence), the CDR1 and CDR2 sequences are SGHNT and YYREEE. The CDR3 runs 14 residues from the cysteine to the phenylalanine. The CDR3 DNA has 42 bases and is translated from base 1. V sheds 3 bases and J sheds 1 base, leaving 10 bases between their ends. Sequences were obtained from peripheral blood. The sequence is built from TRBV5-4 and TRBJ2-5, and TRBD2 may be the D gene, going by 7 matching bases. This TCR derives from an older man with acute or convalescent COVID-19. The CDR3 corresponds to CASSWGGSQETQYF. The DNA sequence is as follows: TGTGCCAGCAGCTGGGGGGGCTCCCAAGAGACCCAGTACTTC.